This is a list of T cell receptor beta chains from one sample in a study of OX40 agonist ivuxolimab in advanced cancers. Method: immunoSEQ multiplex PCR; TCRdb's copy keeps in-frame clones and lacks some. The table records about 31,000 clones, over 80% of them present only once. Sequenced material: CD4+ or CD8+ T cells sorted from blood, taken in a trial of the OX40 agonist ivuxolimab. The receptor source for this set is an adult with an advanced solid tumor such as melanoma, head and neck, liver or kidney cancer. Each CDR3 is given with its conserved first and last residue. The order of the fields is clone size, D gene, V gene, J gene, CDR3 protein, CDR3 DNA. The D gene is left open where the match is weak. The size entry is marked missing in some rows and otherwise reads once, few, many or a size class.

size: .
D: .
V: TRBV7-3
J: TRBJ2-1
CDR3: CASSPVGGRSYNEQFF
DNA: TGTGCCAGCAGCCCCGTGGGGGGGCGGTCCTACAATGAGCAGTTCTTC

size: .
D: TRBD1
V: TRBV19
J: TRBJ2-7
CDR3: CASSYRQGGTYEQYF
DNA: TGTGCCAGTAGTTACCGACAGGGTGGCACCTACGAGCAGTACTTC

size: .
D: .
V: TRBV15
J: TRBJ1-2
CDR3: CATSRDRGTRYGYTF
DNA: TGTGCCACCAGCAGAGATCGAGGGACCCGCTATGGCTACACCTTC

size: once
D: TRBD1
V: TRBV4-1
J: TRBJ2-3
CDR3: CASSQVTGQGSDQYF
DNA: TGCGCCAGCAGCCAAGTTACGGGACAGGGGTCCGATCAGTATTTT

size: few
D: .
V: TRBV6-5
J: TRBJ1-5
CDR3: CASSGGDPNQPQHF
DNA: TGTGCCAGCAGTGGGGGAGACCCTAATCAGCCCCAGCATTTT

size: .
D: .
V: TRBV11-1
J: TRBJ2-1
CDR3: CASSPAGSYNEQFF
DNA: TGTGCCAGCAGCCCCGCAGGGTCCTACAATGAGCAGTTCTTC

size: .
D: TRBD1
V: TRBV6-6
J: TRBJ2-3
CDR3: CASNRGPGEDTQYF
DNA: TGTGCCAGCAACAGGGGTCCTGGAGAGGATACGCAGTATTTT

size: medium-sized
D: .
V: TRBV7-2
J: TRBJ1-2
CDR3: CASSDLDRMAGYTF
DNA: TGTGCCAGCAGTGACCTAGACAGGATGGCTGGCTACACCTTC

size: .
D: .
V: TRBV6-5
J: TRBJ2-1
CDR3: CASSYWASEYNEQFF
DNA: TGTGCCAGCAGTTACTGGGCTAGCGAGTACAATGAGCAGTTCTTC

size: .
D: .
V: TRBV19
J: TRBJ1-2
CDR3: CASSIGGDTYNYGYTF
DNA: TGTGCCAGTAGTATAGGCGGGGACACCTACAACTATGGCTACACCTTC

size: .
D: TRBD2
V: TRBV6-5
J: TRBJ2-3
CDR3: CASSTTSGTDTQYF
DNA: TGTGCCAGCAGTACGACTAGCGGCACAGATACGCAGTATTTT

size: .
D: .
V: TRBV5-1
J: TRBJ2-7
CDR3: CASSLLVGGATSYEQYF
DNA: TGCGCCAGCAGCTTGTTGGTAGGGGGAGCGACTTCCTACGAGCAGTACTTC

size: .
D: TRBD2
V: TRBV19
J: TRBJ2-1
CDR3: CASSVPGLEQFF
DNA: TGTGCCAGTAGTGTTCCGGGACTAGAGCAGTTCTTC

size: .
D: .
V: TRBV4-1
J: TRBJ1-4
CDR3: CASSHGIGNEKLFF
DNA: TGCGCCAGCAGCCATGGAATAGGTAATGAAAAACTGTTTTTT

size: once
D: .
V: TRBV2
J: TRBJ1-5
CDR3: CASSETGRRQPQHF
DNA: TGTGCCAGCAGTGAGACGGGGAGGCGTCAGCCCCAGCATTTT

size: .
D: .
V: TRBV6-5
J: TRBJ2-5
CDR3: CASSSDLSRETQYF
DNA: TGTGCCAGCAGTTCCGACCTTAGCAGGGAGACCCAGTACTTC

size: .
D: TRBD1
V: TRBV28
J: TRBJ1-1
CDR3: CASSLTGGSNTEAFF
DNA: TGTGCCAGCAGTCTTACAGGGGGCTCGAACACTGAAGCTTTCTTT

size: .
D: TRBD1
V: TRBV9
J: TRBJ1-6
CDR3: CASSLTTGGSSPLHF
DNA: TGTGCCAGCAGCCTTACGACAGGGGGCAGTTCACCCCTCCACTTT

size: .
D: .
V: TRBV18
J: TRBJ1-2
CDR3: CASSPRSGDGYTF
DNA: TGTGCCAGCTCACCACGATCAGGGGATGGCTACACCTTC

size: .
D: TRBD1
V: TRBV29-1
J: TRBJ2-7
CDR3: CSAVGTGGGSYEQYF
DNA: TGCAGCGCCGTAGGGACAGGGGGGGGATCCTACGAGCAGTACTTC

size: .
D: .
V: TRBV11-2
J: TRBJ2-3
CDR3: CASRSPGVDGTDTQYF
DNA: TGTGCCAGCAGGTCCCCGGGGGTGGACGGCACAGATACGCAGTATTTT

size: .
D: .
V: TRBV5-1
J: TRBJ1-1
CDR3: CASSLGFTTGTEAFF
DNA: TGCGCCAGCAGCTTGGGGTTTACTACAGGGACTGAAGCTTTCTTT

size: .
D: TRBD2
V: TRBV27
J: TRBJ2-3
CDR3: CASRAVLAGDTQYF
DNA: TGTGCCAGCAGGGCCGTACTAGCGGGAGATACGCAGTATTTT

size: .
D: TRBD2
V: TRBV28
J: TRBJ2-3
CDR3: CASGGRLAGGRGDTQYF
DNA: TGTGCCAGCGGCGGGAGGCTAGCGGGGGGGCGTGGAGATACGCAGTATTTT

size: once
D: TRBD2
V: TRBV5-1
J: TRBJ2-7
CDR3: CASSRLADPYEQYF
DNA: TGCGCCAGCAGCAGACTAGCGGACCCCTACGAGCAGTACTTC

size: .
D: TRBD2
V: TRBV27
J: TRBJ2-2
CDR3: CASTGLARNTGELFF
DNA: TGTGCCAGCACAGGACTAGCGAGGAACACCGGGGAGCTGTTTTTT

size: .
D: TRBD2
V: TRBV6-1
J: TRBJ2-3
CDR3: CASSERMAGGTTDTQYF
DNA: TGTGCCAGCAGTGAAAGAATGGCGGGGGGAACCACAGATACGCAGTATTTT

size: .
D: .
V: TRBV7-8
J: TRBJ1-3
CDR3: CASSHRRHSGNTIYF
DNA: TGTGCCAGCAGCCACCGACGGCACTCTGGAAACACCATATATTTT

size: .
D: .
V: TRBV11-2
J: TRBJ2-5
CDR3: CASSTPHSEETQYF
DNA: TGTGCCAGCAGCACACCGCACAGTGAAGAGACCCAGTACTTC

size: .
D: .
V: TRBV18
J: TRBJ1-5
CDR3: CASSPIPTGPNQPQHF
DNA: TGTGCCAGCTCACCAATTCCAACAGGGCCAAATCAGCCCCAGCATTTT

size: .
D: .
V: TRBV19
J: TRBJ1-5
CDR3: CASSAMGGQPQHF
DNA: TGTGCCAGTAGTGCGATGGGGGGTCAGCCCCAGCATTTT

size: .
D: TRBD1
V: TRBV6-5
J: TRBJ2-2
CDR3: CASSYFRQGAGELFF
DNA: TGTGCCAGCAGTTACTTCAGACAGGGGGCCGGGGAGCTGTTTTTT

size: .
D: .
V: TRBV7-3
J: TRBJ1-2
CDR3: CASSPFGGSGGYTF
DNA: TGTGCCAGCAGCCCCTTTGGAGGATCTGGAGGCTACACCTTC

size: .
D: .
V: TRBV7-2
J: TRBJ2-5
CDR3: CASSLFWRIQETQYF
DNA: TGTGCCAGCAGCTTATTTTGGCGTATCCAAGAGACCCAGTACTTC

size: .
D: .
V: TRBV30
J: TRBJ2-6
CDR3: CAWKAGLGANVLTF
DNA: TGTGCCTGGAAGGCGGGGTTGGGGGCCAACGTCCTGACTTTC

size: .
D: TRBD1
V: TRBV4-2
J: TRBJ1-2
CDR3: CASSQGDREGGYTF
DNA: TGTGCCAGCAGCCAAGGTGACAGGGAGGGAGGCTACACCTTC

size: .
D: TRBD2
V: TRBV28
J: TRBJ2-1
CDR3: CASKGTSGRARNEQFF
DNA: TGTGCCAGCAAGGGGACTAGCGGGAGGGCCCGTAATGAGCAGTTCTTC

size: .
D: .
V: TRBV19
J: TRBJ2-6
CDR3: CASSINWGSGANVLTF
DNA: TGTGCCAGTAGTATTAATTGGGGCTCTGGGGCCAACGTCCTGACTTTC

size: .
D: .
V: TRBV19
J: TRBJ1-2
CDR3: CASSKDRANYGYTF
DNA: TGTGCCAGTAGCAAGGACAGAGCTAACTATGGCTACACCTTC

size: .
D: .
V: TRBV7-2
J: TRBJ2-6
CDR3: CASSSRGGQGPSGANVLTF
DNA: TGTGCCAGCAGCTCGCGGGGGGGACAGGGCCCCTCTGGGGCCAACGTCCTGACTTTC

size: once
D: .
V: TRBV30
J: TRBJ2-1
CDR3: CAWSVSYNEQFF
DNA: TGTGCCTGGAGTGTAAGCTACAATGAGCAGTTCTTC

size: .
D: .
V: TRBV10-1
J: TRBJ1-2
CDR3: CASSGDRNYGYTF
DNA: TGCGCCAGCAGTGGTGACAGGAACTATGGCTACACCTTC

size: .
D: .
V: TRBV9
J: TRBJ2-5
CDR3: CASSALGVSGETQYF
DNA: TGTGCCAGCAGCGCGCTGGGGGTTTCGGGTGAGACCCAGTACTTC

size: once
D: .
V: TRBV6-6
J: TRBJ1-1
CDR3: CASSYTEANTEAFF
DNA: TGTGCCAGCAGTTACACGGAGGCGAACACTGAAGCTTTCTTT

size: .
D: .
V: TRBV5-1
J: TRBJ1-1
CDR3: CASSLAGGQANTEAFF
DNA: TGCGCCAGCAGCTTGGCCGGGGGGCAGGCGAACACTGAAGCTTTCTTT

size: .
D: .
V: TRBV11-2
J: TRBJ1-2
CDR3: CASSLEFSGYTF
DNA: TGTGCCAGCAGCTTAGAGTTCTCTGGCTACACCTTC

size: .
D: .
V: TRBV12-5
J: TRBJ2-1
CDR3: CASGLDYNEQFF
DNA: TGTGCTAGTGGTTTAGACTACAATGAGCAGTTCTTC

size: .
D: TRBD1
V: TRBV4-1
J: TRBJ1-1
CDR3: CASSPQDRRNTEAFF
DNA: TGCGCCAGCAGCCCCCAGGACAGGAGGAACACTGAAGCTTTCTTT

size: .
D: .
V: TRBV5-1
J: TRBJ1-3
CDR3: CASSLAVGAGSGNTIYF
DNA: TGCGCCAGCAGCTTGGCCGTCGGGGCAGGCTCTGGAAACACCATATATTTT

size: .
D: TRBD2
V: TRBV6-5
J: TRBJ2-2
CDR3: CASSYYAGGPTGELFF
DNA: TGTGCCAGCAGTTACTATGCGGGGGGGCCTACCGGGGAGCTGTTTTTT

size: .
D: TRBD1
V: TRBV5-1
J: TRBJ2-3
CDR3: CASSAGQDSASTDTQYF
DNA: TGCGCCAGCAGCGCCGGACAGGACTCAGCTAGCACAGATACGCAGTATTTT

size: .
D: TRBD2
V: TRBV5-4
J: TRBJ2-1
CDR3: CASSLTSATVNEQFF
DNA: TGTGCCAGCAGCTTAACTAGCGCGACAGTTAATGAGCAGTTCTTC

size: .
D: TRBD1
V: TRBV15
J: TRBJ1-3
CDR3: CATSSRRQGMENTIYF
DNA: TGTGCCACCAGCAGCCGTCGACAGGGTATGGAAAACACCATATATTTT

size: .
D: TRBD1
V: TRBV7-2
J: TRBJ2-1
CDR3: CASSRPGQGASNEQFF
DNA: TGTGCCAGCAGTCGACCGGGACAGGGGGCTTCCAATGAGCAGTTCTTC